The source of this T cell receptor beta chain is a study of blood T cell repertoires in COVID-19. The wider study: The United States, Italy and Spain provided the acute and convalescent COVID-19 samples. PBMCs, B-cell-depleted T cells, or T cells provided the cDNA or gDNA that made up the material.

The CDR3 is 13 amino acids. Germline values: CDR1 SGHNT, CDR2 YYREEE (reference sequence). V shed 3 bases and J shed 6 bases, with 13 bases lying between them. In the source study's methods: How many nucleated cells were present was estimated from reference gene primer amplification. Repertoires were generated with immunoSEQ multiplex PCR, while TCRdb's copy carries only in-frame clones and drops some. V and J calls and clone size come straight from that table; D and trimming were deduced from the DNA. Of roughly 76,000 clones in the sample, roughly 85% were seen once. V and J are TRBV5-4 and TRBJ2-7, with D possibly matching TRBD1 (6 bases). Sequencing was performed on peripheral blood. The receptor was derived from a woman aged 70-85 years with acute or convalescent COVID-19. CDR3 sequence (DNA): TGTGCCAGCAGCTCGACTACAGGGAGCGAGCAGTACTTC. It translates to CASSSTTGSEQYF.